Included here is one T cell receptor beta chain sequence, with context. V was cut by 1 base and J by 3 bases, with 7 bases left in between. Looked up from germline, CDR1 is SGHNT and CDR2 is YYREEE (reference sequence). The CDR3 loop spans 13 amino acids. Libraries were prepared by immunoSEQ multiplex PCR; TCRdb keeps only in-frame clonotypes and omits some of them. This table has 200,000 to 250,000 clones, roughly nine tenths appearing once. The source of the sample is a study of blood T cell repertoires in COVID-19. Enrolled through a virtual design, the participants were between roughly 18 and 95 years of age and came from under 30 US areas.

The chain couples TRBV5-4 to TRBJ1-1; D is undetermined. This receptor was taken from a woman in her late teens or twenties in a cohort exposed to, infected with or recovered from COVID-19 (not recorded which). Sequenced input: PBMCs or T cells enriched from blood (not recorded which). The CDR3 loop is CASSLQEDTEAFF. DNA of the CDR3: TGTGCCAGCAGCTTGCAGGAGGACACTGAAGCTTTCTTT. Complete variable domain (other parts from reference TRBV5-4 and TRBJ1-1): ETGVTQSPTHLIKTRGQQVTLRCSSQSGHNTVSWYQQALGQGPQFIFQYYREEENGRGNFPPRFSGLQFPNYSSELNVNALELDDSALYLCASSLQEDTEAFFGQGTRLTVV.